This TCR beta chain was documented in a study of blood T cell repertoires in COVID-19. Study details: Spain, Italy and the United States supplied samples that represented acute and convalescent COVID-19.

Donors of Cohort 3 who recovered were those that had two negative PCRs, clearance, or symptom resolution. Per the germline V gene, CDR1 is SGHNT and CDR2 is YYREEE (reference sequence). The CDR3 is made up of 14 amino acids. Trimming cost V 5 bases and J 7 bases; bases outside gene matches: 7. Original processing methods: Estimates of nucleated cell counts were drawn from the amplification of reference gene primers. Data came from immunoSEQ multiplex PCR; TCRdb stores just in-frame clones and leaves some out. That table furnishes V, J and clone size, whereas the DNA furnished D and trimming. The sample holds 360,000 or so clones; 83% are singletons and the top ten take 5% to 6%.

This rearrangement joins TRBV5-4 to TRBJ2-7; 12 bases match TRBD2. Sequenced: PBMCs or T cells enriched from blood (not recorded which). The receptor's source is a woman between 45 and 65 years old who had recovered from COVID-19. The CDR3 DNA reads TGTGCCAGCAGACCCGGGACTAGCGGGTTGGAGCAGTACTTC. It is translated as CASRPGTSGLEQYF.